The subject of this entry is one TCR beta chain. In its sample, this clonotype was seen a few times. Its specific antigen is unknown. No much larger clone is present one base from it, and per-base qualities are unavailable. The record originates from a study of response to subunit inactivated influenza vaccine (dated by TCRdb to the late 2010s). Describing the broader study: Deep quantitative profiling of the T cell receptor repertoire was used in the study to follow responses to a trivalent subunit inactivated influenza vaccine. Study-level results and caveats: The authors suggested that each seasonal influenza vaccination may recruit only a limited number of new T cells.

The CDR3 sequence holds 16 residues, the cysteine and phenylalanine included. Here the CDR3 DNA is all that survives: 48 bases in frame from base 1. Trimming takes 4 bases from V and 1 base from J, and the germline ends sit 14 bases apart. CDR1 and CDR2 are drawn from the germline V gene (reference sequence): SEHNR, FQNEAQ. The time point label for this specimen denotes: approximately 47 days after influenza vaccine administration. The library relied on RT-PCR. Instrument on record: Illumina HiSeq 2500. The public sequencing data were trimmed at Q25 with fastp and processed into clonotypes with MiXCR by TCRdb, which kept only in-frame beta chains. Every entry covers one CDR3 protein and lists the most common genes and DNA from its rows. This sample is represented by hundreds of thousands of distinct CDR3 sequences; approximately 9.9% of them were singletons. 9.5% to 15% of the sample rests with the top ten.

This specimen consisted of PBMCs from blood, obtained roughly 45 days after vaccination. The receptor chain draws on TRBV7-9 and TRBJ1-5, and perhaps TRBD1 as D gene, on 5 matching bases. The receptor comes from a middle-aged man who received an inactivated influenza vaccine. Donor details come from another sample of the same person, matched by shared clones. In nucleotide form, the sequence is TGTGCCAGCAGCTGGGGGGGACCTAACAGCAATCAGCCCCAGCATTTT. It translates to CASSWGGPNSNQPQHF.